One and the same sample provided the 20 T cell receptor beta chains below, sequenced in a study of T cell changes during pregnancy in multiple sclerosis. Generated by immunoSEQ multiplex PCR, the TCRdb table keeps only in-frame clones and is missing some. The sample lists around 100,000 clones, about nine tenths occurring once. Sequences were derived from peripheral blood, sampled after pregnancy. The receptors were gathered from a female donor with multiple sclerosis, enrolled in a pregnancy study.

The chain combines TRBV5-4 with TRBJ2-1; D gene uncertain. The CDR3 totals 14 residues. V was pared by 0 bases and J by 5 bases, with 9 bases between. Germline V CDR1 and CDR2: SGHNT, YYREEE (reference sequence). CDR3 in amino acids: CASSLAGPNNEQFF. The CDR3 nucleotides are TGTGCCAGCAGCTTGGCCGGTCCGAACAATGAGCAGTTCTTC.

CDR3 DNA: TGCGCCAGCAGCTTGAGGCAACCGGGACAGGGGTCCCTTAGCTCCTACGAGCAGTACTTC. Amino acids: CASSLRQPGQGSLSSYEQYF. The rearrangement uses TRBV5-1 and TRBJ2-7; 10 bases map to TRBD1. This CDR3 has 20 residues. V was pared by 1 base and J by 0 bases, with 16 bases of the junction left unmatched. CDR1 is SGHRS, CDR2 YFSETQ, per germline.

A few counts support this clone. The rearrangement joins TRBV7-9 to TRBJ1-2; tentative D call: TRBD1 (5 bases). Germline V gene sequence: CDR1 SEHNR, CDR2 FQNEAQ (reference sequence). The V end was cut by 2 bases, the J end by 9 bases, with 10 bases between. This CDR3 has 12 residues. In DNA form, the CDR3 reads TGTGCCAGCAGCTTAATCGCAGGGAGCTACACCTTC. Its protein product is CASSLIAGSYTF.

This chain links TRBV14 with TRBJ2-7, with D unresolved. From germline, CDR1 is SGHDN and CDR2 FVKESK. The CDR3 length is 12 residues. Trimming removed 0 bases at V and 5 bases at J, with 5 bases between. This chain's CDR3 is CASSQDRNEQYF. CDR3 nucleotides: TGTGCCAGCAGCCAAGACAGGAACGAGCAGTACTTC.

The gene calls are TRBV6-4 and TRBJ1-2, with D possibly matching TRBD1 (5 bases). CDR3 size: 16 residues. The germline CDR1 and CDR2 sequences are MRHNA and SNTAGT. V lost 6 bases and J lost 2, with 19 bases in between. CDR3 region: CASSLKNPGLNYGYTF. CDR3 nucleotides: TGTGCCAGCAGCCTCAAGAACCCGGGACTAAACTATGGCTACACCTTC.

The CDR3 coding sequence is TGTGCCAGCAGCTTAGGTAGCGGGGGAAGTTATTCTGAGCAGTTCTTC. This encodes CASSLGSGGSYSEQFF. This chain uses TRBV13 with TRBJ2-1; 9 bases agree with TRBD2. Germline CDR1 reads PRHDT; CDR2 reads FYEKMQ (reference sequence). J was trimmed by 9 bases and V by 0 bases; bases with no gene match: 9. This CDR3 comprises 16 residues.

This clone appeared once. The chain has TRBV7-9 and TRBJ2-7, with 8 bases fitting TRBD1. CDR3 length: 14 amino acids. V shed 3 bases and J 3 bases; nucleotides not matched to a gene: 4. Germline V CDR1 and CDR2: SEHNR, FQNEAQ (reference sequence). Written as DNA, the CDR3 is TGTGCCAGCAGCTTCGCCGGGACAGGCTACGAGCAGTACTTC. This gives the protein CASSFAGTGYEQYF. Based on the CDR3 plus reference TRBV7-9 and TRBJ2-7, the full variable domain is DTGVSQNPRHKITKRGQNVTFRCDPISEHNRLYWYRQTLGQGPEFLTYFQNEAQLEKSRLLSDRFSAERPKGSFSTLEIQRTEQGDSAMYLCASSFAGTGYEQYFGPGTRLTVT.

The chain joins TRBV29-1 to TRBJ2-1; the match to TRBD2 covers 9 bases. V gave up 4 bases and J gave up 8 bases; unmatched junction bases: 15. The CDR3 consists of 16 residues. Germline V gene lookup returns CDR1 SQVTM and CDR2 ANQGSEA. The CDR3 reads CSVAKFPGLALDEQFF. As DNA, the CDR3 is TGCAGCGTTGCCAAGTTTCCGGGACTAGCCCTCGATGAGCAGTTCTTC.

The rearrangement links TRBV7-9 to TRBJ2-7; unclear D gene. This CDR3 contains 13 residues. V lost 5 bases and J lost 3, with 11 bases in between. Per germline, CDR1 SEHNR and CDR2 FQNEAQ (reference sequence). The CDR3 reads CASSTLHGYEQYF. The CDR3 nucleotides read TGTGCCAGCAGCACCCTCCACGGCTACGAGCAGTACTTC. Based on the CDR3 plus reference TRBV7-9 and TRBJ2-7, the full variable domain is DTGVSQNPRHKITKRGQNVTFRCDPISEHNRLYWYRQTLGQGPEFLTYFQNEAQLEKSRLLSDRFSAERPKGSFSTLEIQRTEQGDSAMYLCASSTLHGYEQYFGPGTRLTVT.

The rearrangement links TRBV6-4 to TRBJ1-4; D gene unclear. Per the germline V gene, CDR1 is MRHNA and CDR2 is SNTAGT. There are 15 residues in the CDR3. V was pared by 6 bases and J by 3 bases, with 14 bases between. Here the CDR3 DNA reads TGTGCCAGCAGGCCTTCTGACGGAGCTAATGAAAAACTGTTTTTT. Its protein is CASRPSDGANEKLFF.

This rearrangement joins TRBV6-1 to TRBJ1-2, with 9 positions matching TRBD1. There are 16 residues in the CDR3. Germline V gene data show CDR1 as MNHNS and CDR2 as SASEGT. V gave up 1 base and J gave up 4 bases; unmatched junction bases: 7. The CDR3 loop reads CASSEGDRDKGYGYTF. In DNA form, the CDR3 reads TGTGCCAGCAGTGAAGGGGACAGGGATAAGGGCTATGGCTACACCTTC.

The chain combines TRBV13 with TRBJ2-7; TRBD2 matches 8 bases. J gave up 3 bases and V 5 bases, and 12 bases lay outside the gene matches. The CDR3 sequence is 16 residues long. CDR1 and CDR2 from the germline V gene are PRHDT and FYEKMQ (reference sequence). The CDR3 reads CASSPPLTSENYEQYF. The CDR3 DNA sequence: TGTGCCAGCAGCCCCCCGCTGACTAGCGAAAACTACGAGCAGTACTTC.

The rearrangement links TRBV30 to TRBJ2-1; TRBD2 matches at 8 bases. V lost 2 bases to trimming and J lost 8 bases; unmatched junction nucleotides: 5. CDR1 is GTSNPN and CDR2 is SVGIG in the germline V gene (reference sequence). This CDR3 comprises 13 residues. This chain's CDR3 is CAWSPGGRHEQFF. DNA of the CDR3: TGTGCCTGGAGTCCGGGCGGGAGGCATGAGCAGTTCTTC.

The J gene is TRBJ2-3, the V gene TRBV6-4; 9 bases agree with TRBD2. The CDR3 is made up of 15 amino acids. The ends lost 3 bases at V and 4 bases at J; junction bases unmatched: 5. Germline CDR1 reads MRHNA; CDR2 reads SNTAGT. The CDR3 region has the DNA TGTGCCAGCAGTGAGGTAGCGGGAGAGTCAGATACGCAGTATTTT. It codes for CASSEVAGESDTQYF.

V and J are TRBV19 and TRBJ2-5; D is unresolved. The V and J ends lost 10 bases and 3 bases respectively, with 12 bases between them. The CDR3 consists of 12 residues. Germline loops: CDR1 LNHDA, CDR2 SQIVND (reference sequence). For the CDR3, the DNA is TGTGCCACTCGAGAGAACGAAGAGACCCAGTACTTC. Encoded protein: CATRENEETQYF. The full variable domain, with the rest looked up from reference TRBV19 and TRBJ2-5, is DGGITQSPKYLFRKEGQNVTLSCEQNLNHDAMYWYRQDPGQGLRLIYYSQIVNDFQKGDIAEGYSVSREKKESFPLTVTSAQKNPTAFYLCATRENEETQYFGPGTRLLVL.

The V and J genes are TRBV19 and TRBJ2-1; no clear D. This CDR3 region has 13 residues. Per germline, CDR1 LNHDA and CDR2 SQIVND (reference sequence). V lost 9 bases and J 5 bases, leaving 14 bases between the germline ends. The CDR3 DNA is TGTGCCAGCAATAAAGAAAGCCACAATGAGCAGTTCTTC. As protein: CASNKESHNEQFF.

The chain recombines TRBV5-8 with TRBJ1-4; maybe TRBD1 (5 bases). Germline CDR1 and CDR2: SGHTS and YDEGEE. This CDR3 has 15 amino acids. Trimming left V 3 bases short and J 6 bases short, with 15 bases between. The CDR3 loop is CASSSGRYAHEKLFF. The CDR3 DNA sequence: TGTGCCAGCAGCTCAGGGCGGTATGCACATGAAAAACTGTTTTTT.

This chain links TRBV5-6 with TRBJ2-5; D remains unclear. The CDR3 spans 16 residues. The germline V and J ends were trimmed by 6 bases and 0 bases, with 18 bases remaining between them. The germline gives CDR1 SGHDT, CDR2 YYEEEE. CDR3 loop: CASTPSPTWYQETQYF. As DNA, the CDR3 is TGTGCCAGCACCCCTAGTCCGACCTGGTACCAAGAGACCCAGTACTTC.

This sequence joins TRBV29-1 and TRBJ1-1; tentative D call: TRBD1 (6 bases). The V end lost 6 bases, the J end lost 1 base, and 18 bases lay between the germline ends. The CDR3 spans 15 residues. Germline loops: CDR1 SQVTM, CDR2 ANQGSEA. CDR3 sequence: CSVAGVLGANTEAFF. The CDR3 region has the DNA TGCAGCGTCGCCGGGGTTTTGGGGGCGAACACTGAAGCTTTCTTT.

The CDR3 region has the DNA TGTGCCAGCAGTCAGGGATGGCGCGCTTTCTTT. Its protein is CASSQGWRAFF. The chain links TRBV28 to TRBJ1-1, with D maybe TRBD1 (5 bases). V lost 5 bases and J lost 11, with 12 bases in between. The CDR3 has 11 amino acids. Germline V gives CDR1 MDHEN, CDR2 SYDVKM.